These 8 T cell receptor beta chains came from one sample sequenced in a study of T-cell reconstitution after alpha-beta-depleted transplantation in children. TCRbeta library construction was performed incorporating unique molecular identifiers. A single record per CDR3 protein comes from TCRdb applying MiXCR to the PCR reads. The data contain 250,000 to 300,000 distinct CDR3 sequences, roughly 7.8% of them singletons. Findings of the study overall: T-cell counts and diversity at one year post-transplant came mainly from newly produced T cells.

No antigens are known for them. Sequences were derived from peripheral blood, sampled 360 days after TCRalphabeta/CD19-depleted stem cell transplant. The receptors derive from a female patient aged 2-9 years who had a stem cell transplant for Fanconi anemia, so the T cells may come from the graft donor.

This clonotype came up many times. This chain uses TRBV15 with TRBJ2-7; D unclear. CDR3 length: 14 amino acids. V was cut by 1 base and J by 3 bases, with 10 bases left in between. The germline gives CDR1 LNHNV, CDR2 YYDKDF (reference sequence). In nucleotides, the CDR3 is TGTGCCACCAGCAGAGGGCTAGACGACTACGAGCAGTACTTC. It is translated as CATSRGLDDYEQYF.

This clonotype has just a few counts. This chain uses TRBV6-5 with TRBJ1-4; D call uncertain. The V end lost 2 bases, the J end lost 7 bases, and 14 bases lay between the germline ends. The germline gives CDR1 MNHEY, CDR2 SVGAGI. The CDR3 runs 15 residues. This chain's CDR3 is CASSYQRRSGEKLFF. Here the CDR3 DNA reads TGTGCCAGCAGTTACCAGAGAAGGTCGGGTGAAAAACTGTTTTTT.

This clonotype turned up a few times. This chain uses TRBV21-1 with TRBJ1-3. TRBV21-1 is designated a pseudogene. The CDR3 extends over 17 amino acids. The CDR3 DNA reads TGTGCCAGCAGCAAAGTAGAAAGGAGTCCCTTTGGAAACACCATATATTTT. Translation gives CASSKVERSPFGNTIYF.

Many counts were recorded for this clonotype. This chain links TRBV10-3 with TRBJ1-2; no firm D call. Trimming left V 2 bases short and J 1 base short, with 2 bases between. The CDR3 has 12 amino acids. CDR1 is ENHRY, CDR2 SYGVKD, per germline. CDR3 coding DNA: TGTGCCATCAGTGAGGGTAACTATGGCTACACCTTC. Translating gives CAISEGNYGYTF.

This clonotype appeared many times. The rearrangement links TRBV15 to TRBJ1-3; maybe TRBD1 (5 bases). Trimming cost V 6 bases and J 4 bases, with 13 bases left between them. The germline V gene has CDR1 LNHNV and CDR2 YYDKDF (reference sequence). The CDR3 runs 14 residues. The CDR3 is CATRSGTVGNTIYF. For the CDR3, the DNA is TGTGCCACCAGAAGCGGGACCGTAGGAAACACCATATATTTT.

This clonotype has at least ten counts. For the CDR3, the DNA is TGTGCCAGCCGCACCCCCAACCTGAACACTGAAGCTTTCTTT. This gives the protein CASRTPNLNTEAFF. The chain uses TRBV28 and TRBJ1-1; D not resolved. Per germline, CDR1 MDHEN and CDR2 SYDVKM. Trimming removed 8 bases at V and 0 bases at J, with 13 bases between. The CDR3 has 14 residues.

The rearrangement uses TRBV4-2 and TRBJ2-5; either TRBD1 or TRBD2 may fit D (6 bases each). V was pared by 1 base and J by 4 bases, with 7 bases between. The CDR3 runs to 13 residues. CDR1 LGHNA and CDR2 YNFKEQ come from the germline V gene. In DNA, the CDR3 is TGTGCCAGCAGCCAAGGGGGGGCAGAGACCCAGTACTTC. The encoded protein is CASSQGGAETQYF.

This clonotype was detected only a few times. The chain links TRBV7-9 to TRBJ1-4; the match to TRBD1 covers 7 bases. The CDR3 spans 15 residues. The germline CDR1 and CDR2 sequences are SEHNR and FQNEAQ (reference sequence). The J segment lost 4 bases and the V segment lost 6 bases, leaving 8 bases of the junction unmatched. CDR3 sequence: CASSSQGQHNEKLFF. The CDR3 bases are TGTGCCAGCAGTAGCCAGGGACAGCATAATGAAAAACTGTTTTTT.